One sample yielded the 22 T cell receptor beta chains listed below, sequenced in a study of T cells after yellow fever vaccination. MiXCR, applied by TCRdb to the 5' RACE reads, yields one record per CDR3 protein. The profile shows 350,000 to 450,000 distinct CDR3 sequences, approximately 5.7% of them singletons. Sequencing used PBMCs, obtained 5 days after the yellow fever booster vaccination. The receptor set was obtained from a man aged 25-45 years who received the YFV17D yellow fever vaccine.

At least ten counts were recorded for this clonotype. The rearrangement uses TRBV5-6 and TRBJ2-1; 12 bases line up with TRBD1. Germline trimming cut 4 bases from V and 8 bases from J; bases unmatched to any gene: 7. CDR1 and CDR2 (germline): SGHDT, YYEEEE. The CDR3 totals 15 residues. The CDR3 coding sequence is TGTGCCAGCAGCCGGGACAGGGGGCGCGGGGATGAGCAGTTCTTC. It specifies CASSRDRGRGDEQFF.

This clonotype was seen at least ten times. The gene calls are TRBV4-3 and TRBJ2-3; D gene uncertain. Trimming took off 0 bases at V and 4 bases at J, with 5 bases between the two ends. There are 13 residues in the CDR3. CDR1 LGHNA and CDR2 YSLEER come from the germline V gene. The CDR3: CASSQDKADTQYF. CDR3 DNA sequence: TGCGCCAGCAGCCAAGATAAGGCAGATACGCAGTATTTT.

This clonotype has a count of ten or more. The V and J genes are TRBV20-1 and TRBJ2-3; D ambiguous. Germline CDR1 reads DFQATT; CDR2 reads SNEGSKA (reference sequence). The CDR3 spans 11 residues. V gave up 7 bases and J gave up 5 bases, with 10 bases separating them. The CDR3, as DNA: TGCAGTGTCCGCGGTTTAGATACGCAGTATTTT. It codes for CSVRGLDTQYF.

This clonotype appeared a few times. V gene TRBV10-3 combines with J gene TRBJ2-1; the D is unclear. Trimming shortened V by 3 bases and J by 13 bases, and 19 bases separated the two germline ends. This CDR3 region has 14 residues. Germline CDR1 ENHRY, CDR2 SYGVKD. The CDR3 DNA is TGTGCCATCAGTGACCTAGAGGACGTCCTCCCCCAGTTCTTC. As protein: CAISDLEDVLPQFF.

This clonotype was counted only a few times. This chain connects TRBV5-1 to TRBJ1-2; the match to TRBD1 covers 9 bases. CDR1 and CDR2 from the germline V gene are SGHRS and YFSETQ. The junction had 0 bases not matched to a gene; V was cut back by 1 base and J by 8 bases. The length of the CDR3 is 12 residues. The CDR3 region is CASSLTGGGYTF. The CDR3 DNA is TGCGCCAGCAGCTTGACAGGGGGCGGCTACACCTTC.

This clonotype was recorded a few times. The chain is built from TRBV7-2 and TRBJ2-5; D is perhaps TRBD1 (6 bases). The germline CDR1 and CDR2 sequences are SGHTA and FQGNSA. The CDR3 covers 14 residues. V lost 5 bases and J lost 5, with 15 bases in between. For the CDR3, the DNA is TGTGCCAGCAGCACCCCACAGGGCGGGGAGACCCAGTACTTC. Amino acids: CASSTPQGGETQYF.

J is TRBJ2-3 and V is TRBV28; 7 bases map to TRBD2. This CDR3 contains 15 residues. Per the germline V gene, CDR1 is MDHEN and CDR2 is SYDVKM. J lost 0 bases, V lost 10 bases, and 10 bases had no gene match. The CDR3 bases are TGTGCCACCAGAATTAGCGGGTCTAGCACAGATACGCAGTATTTT. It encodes CATRISGSSTDTQYF.

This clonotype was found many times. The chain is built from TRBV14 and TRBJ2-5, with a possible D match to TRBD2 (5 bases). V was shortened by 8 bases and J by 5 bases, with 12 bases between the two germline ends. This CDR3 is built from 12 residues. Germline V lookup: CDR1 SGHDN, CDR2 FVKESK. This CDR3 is CASSRRVETQYF. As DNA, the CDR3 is TGTGCCAGCTCCCGGCGGGTGGAGACCCAGTACTTC.

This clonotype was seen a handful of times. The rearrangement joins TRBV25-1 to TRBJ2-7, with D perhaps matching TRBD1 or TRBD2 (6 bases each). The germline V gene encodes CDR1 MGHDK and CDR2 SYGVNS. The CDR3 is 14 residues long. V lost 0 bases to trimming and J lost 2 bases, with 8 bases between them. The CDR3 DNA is TGTGCCAGCAGTGAATACGGGGGCACCTACGAGCAGTACTTC. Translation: CASSEYGGTYEQYF.

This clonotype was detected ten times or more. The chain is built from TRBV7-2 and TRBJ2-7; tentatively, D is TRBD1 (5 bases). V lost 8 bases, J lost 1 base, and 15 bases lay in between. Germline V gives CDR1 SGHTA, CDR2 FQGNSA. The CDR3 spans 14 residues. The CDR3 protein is CASLFDRYSYEQYF. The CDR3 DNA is TGTGCCAGCCTCTTCGACAGATATTCCTACGAGCAGTACTTC.

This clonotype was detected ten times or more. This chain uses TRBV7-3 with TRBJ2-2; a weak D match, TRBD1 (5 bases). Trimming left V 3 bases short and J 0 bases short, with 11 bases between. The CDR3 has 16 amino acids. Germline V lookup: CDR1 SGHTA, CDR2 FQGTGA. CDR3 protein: CASSFSGAANTGELFF. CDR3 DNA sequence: TGTGCCAGCAGCTTTAGTGGGGCCGCGAACACCGGGGAGCTGTTTTTT. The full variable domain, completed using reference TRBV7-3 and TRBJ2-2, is GAGVSQTPSNKVTEKGKYVELRCDPISGHTALYWYRQSLGQGPEFLIYFQGTGAADDSGLPNDRFFAVRPEGSVSTLKIQRTERGDSAVYLCASSFSGAANTGELFFGEGSRLTVL.

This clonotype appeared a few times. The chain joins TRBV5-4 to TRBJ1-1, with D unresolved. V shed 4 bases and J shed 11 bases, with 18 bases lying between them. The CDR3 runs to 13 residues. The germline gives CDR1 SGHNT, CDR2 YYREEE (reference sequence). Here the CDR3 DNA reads TGTGCCAGCAGCGTTCGGGAGGCCCTGGTGGCTTTCTTT. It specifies CASSVREALVAFF. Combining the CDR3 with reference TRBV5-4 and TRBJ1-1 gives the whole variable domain ETGVTQSPTHLIKTRGQQVTLRCSSQSGHNTVSWYQQALGQGPQFIFQYYREEENGRGNFPPRFSGLQFPNYSSELNVNALELDDSALYLCASSVREALVAFFGQGTRLTVV.

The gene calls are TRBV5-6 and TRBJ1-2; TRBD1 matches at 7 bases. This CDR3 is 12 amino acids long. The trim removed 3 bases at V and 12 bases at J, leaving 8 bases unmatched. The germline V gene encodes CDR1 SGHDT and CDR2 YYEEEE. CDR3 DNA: TGTGCCAGCAGCTATCCGGGACAGAGAAACACCTTC. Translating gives CASSYPGQRNTF.

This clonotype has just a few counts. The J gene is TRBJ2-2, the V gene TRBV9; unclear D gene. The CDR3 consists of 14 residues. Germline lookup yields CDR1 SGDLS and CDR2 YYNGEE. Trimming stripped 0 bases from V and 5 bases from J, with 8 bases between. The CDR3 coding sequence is TGTGCCAGCAGCGTAGAGGTGGGGACCGGGGAGCTGTTTTTT. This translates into CASSVEVGTGELFF.

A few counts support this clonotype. In DNA, the CDR3 is TGCAGCGTTGGGACTAGCGGATTATACGAGCAGTACTTC. It specifies CSVGTSGLYEQYF. V and J are TRBV29-1 and TRBJ2-7; 10 positions match TRBD2. This CDR3 has 13 amino acids. Per the germline V gene, CDR1 is SQVTM and CDR2 is ANQGSEA. After removal of 4 bases from V and 4 bases from J, the junction contained 4 bases not matched to a gene.

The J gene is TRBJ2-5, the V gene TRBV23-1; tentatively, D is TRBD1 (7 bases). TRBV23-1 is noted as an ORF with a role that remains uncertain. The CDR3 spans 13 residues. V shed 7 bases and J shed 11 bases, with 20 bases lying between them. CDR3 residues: CASTRGSGWTQYF. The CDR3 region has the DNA TGCGCCAGCACCAGGGGGAGCGGGTGGACACAGTACTTC.

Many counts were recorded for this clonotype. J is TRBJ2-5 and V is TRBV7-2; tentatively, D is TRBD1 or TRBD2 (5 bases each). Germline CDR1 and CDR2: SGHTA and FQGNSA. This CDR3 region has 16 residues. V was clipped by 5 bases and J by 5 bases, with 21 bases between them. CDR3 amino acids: CASSARGLAGTETQYF. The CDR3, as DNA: TGTGCCAGCAGCGCTCGCGGGCTAGCCGGGACCGAGACCCAGTACTTC. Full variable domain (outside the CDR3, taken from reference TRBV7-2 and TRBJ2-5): GAGVSQSPSNKVTEKGKDVELRCDPISGHTALYWYRQSLGQGLEFLIYFQGNSAPDKSGLPSDRFSAERTGGSVSTLTIQRTQQEDSAVYLCASSARGLAGTETQYFGPGTRLLVL.

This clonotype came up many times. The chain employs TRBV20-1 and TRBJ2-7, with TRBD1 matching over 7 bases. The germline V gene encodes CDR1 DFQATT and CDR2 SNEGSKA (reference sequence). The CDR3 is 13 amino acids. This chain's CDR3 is CSAYHRGPYEQYF. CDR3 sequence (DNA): TGCAGCGCGTACCACAGGGGCCCGTACGAGCAGTACTTC.

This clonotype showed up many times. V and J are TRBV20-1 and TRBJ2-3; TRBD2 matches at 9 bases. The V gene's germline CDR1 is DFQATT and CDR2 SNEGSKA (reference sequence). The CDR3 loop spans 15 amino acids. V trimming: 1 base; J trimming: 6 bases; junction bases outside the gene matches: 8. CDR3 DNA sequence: TGCAGTGCTAGAGGGGGAAGCGGGAGGTTGGATACGCAGTATTTT. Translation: CSARGGSGRLDTQYF.

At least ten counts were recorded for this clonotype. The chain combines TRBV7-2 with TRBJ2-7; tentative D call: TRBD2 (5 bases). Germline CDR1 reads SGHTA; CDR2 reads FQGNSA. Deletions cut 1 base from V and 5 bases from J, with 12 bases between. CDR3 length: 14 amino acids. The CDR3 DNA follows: TGTGCCAGCAGCTTAGTTCGGGAAATGCACGAGCAGTACTTC. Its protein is CASSLVREMHEQYF.

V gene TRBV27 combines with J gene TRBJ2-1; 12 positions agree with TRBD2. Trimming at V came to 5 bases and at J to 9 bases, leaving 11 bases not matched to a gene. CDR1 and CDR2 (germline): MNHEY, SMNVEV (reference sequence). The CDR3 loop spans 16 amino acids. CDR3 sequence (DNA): TGTGCCAGCAGTCCTAGCGGGAGGGCCTTATTGGGTGAGCAGTTCTTC. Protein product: CASSPSGRALLGEQFF.

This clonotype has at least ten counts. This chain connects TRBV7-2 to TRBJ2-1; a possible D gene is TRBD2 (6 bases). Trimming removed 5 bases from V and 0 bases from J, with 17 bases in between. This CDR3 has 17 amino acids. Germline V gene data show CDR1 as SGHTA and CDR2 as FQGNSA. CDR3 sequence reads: CASSHTGRSGSYNEQFF. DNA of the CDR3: TGTGCCAGCAGCCATACCGGGAGATCAGGCTCCTACAATGAGCAGTTCTTC.